This TCR beta chain came from a study of T cell responses to AZD1222 COVID-19 vaccine. Study results and caveats: Distributed over spike, vaccine-associated CD4 TCRs predominated at 160-218 and 743-854.

Comment on this clone: The antigen remains unidentified.

With 5 bases removed from V and 4 bases from J, the gap between germline ends came to 20 bases. This CDR3 comprises 16 residues. Germline V gene lookup returns CDR1 SGHTA and CDR2 FQGNSA. Profiled with immunoSEQ multiplex PCR; TCRdb holds only in-frame clones, not every one. Of 150,000 or so clones in the sample, about 90% were seen once. The sequencing here drew on peripheral blood, taken 28 days after the second AZD1222 dose. This sequence joins TRBV7-2 and TRBJ1-2, with TRBD1 as a possible D gene (6 bases). This clonotype was sampled from an adult who received the AZD1222 COVID-19 vaccine. The CDR3 DNA reads as TGTGCCAGCAGCGTAAGGCACAGGGCTAACTTCTATGGCTACACCTTC. Its protein product is CASSVRHRANFYGYTF.